The T cell receptor beta chain described here comes from a study of T cells in Graves' hyperthyroidism and ophthalmopathy (dated by TCRdb to between 2018 and 2021). Looking at the study overall: Peripheral blood was sampled at the time of initial diagnosis, prior to any treatment. The paper describes TCR Vbeta CDR3 sequencing of 120 to 150 peripheral blood samples, made up of roughly 45 ophthalmopathy patients, roughly 75 hyperthyroidism patients and 17 progressor patients. To identify TCR V-J signatures that set the groups apart, the researchers used a discovery cohort of 100 patients, made up of approximately 43 with Graves' ophthalmopathy and 57 with stable Graves' hyperthyroidism. In addition, the study compared T-cell repertoires in thyroid tissue and in blood from roughly six Graves' hyperthyroidism patients. The roughly 100 discovery patients were randomly divided into training and test sets at a 7:3 ratio. Prospective prediction of ophthalmopathy was tested in an independent validation cohort of 18 to 20 hyperthyroidism patients and 15 to 17 patients who later progressed to ophthalmopathy. After blood sampling, hyperthyroidism patients were treated with methimazole at a starting dose of 30 mg daily, and ophthalmopathy patients were treated with high-dose intravenous methylprednisolone. General study outcomes and caveats: No statistical method was used to set the sample size in advance, and investigators knew the group allocation. In validation, the model predicted progression to ophthalmopathy with 55% to 71% sensitivity and about 73% specificity, a median of around 6.6 months before onset. Blood samples also contained most of the expanded thyroid clonotypes (frequency above 0.001), which suggests that blood repertoires may reflect thyroid immune responses. Ophthalmopathy was separated from stable hyperthyroidism by a 13 V-J signature model, with over 85% sensitivity and about 81% specificity obtained in cross-validation and 80%/75% obtained in testing.

Taken from cysteine to phenylalanine, the CDR3 has 16 residues. Just the 48-base CDR3 DNA is kept, in frame starting at base 1. Trimming leaves V shorter by 2 bases and J shorter by 7 bases, with the junction holding 6 bases beyond the gene matches. From a lookup of the germline V gene, CDR1 and CDR2 are LGHNA and YNFKEQ. Stable Graves' hyperthyroidism was defined as no progression to ophthalmopathy during 18 months of follow-up. Hyperthyroidism patients were newly diagnosed, had a disease duration of under 2 months, and were aged 18 to 65 years. The study excluded patients with uncontrolled infections, other autoimmune diseases, pregnancy or lactation. Diagnoses were established on the basis of clinical symptoms, serum thyroxine and TRAb, thyroid ultrasound, and orbital computed tomography. PBMCs were isolated from 7.5 to 10 ml of fresh peripheral blood by Ficoll-Paque density gradient centrifugation. Total RNA was extracted with Trizol reagent, and quality was checked on an Agilent 2100 Bioanalyzer.

This clonotype was counted at least ten times. Its antigen specificity is not known. No base quality values were provided; no much bigger clone lies one nucleotide off. TCR beta CDR3 regions were amplified from RNA transcripts. A first-round RT-PCR of the TCR CDR3 used the HTBI primer set with the Qiagen OneStep RT-PCR kit. A second multiplex PCR round built the libraries, followed by size selection and purification. Paired-end sequencing of the libraries was performed with 100 bp reads on an Illumina HiSeq2000. The source study handled its data this way. SOAPnuke was used to process the raw data, throwing out any read that contained adapters or uncalled bases, had a mean Phred below 15, or lacked an exact constant-primer or identifier match. COPE v1.2.5 was used to merge high-quality paired reads, and clonotypes were defined as unique nucleotide sequences. Clonotypes were aligned to IMGT TRBV, TRBD and TRBJ reference segments using MiTCR v1.1. The analysis included only V-J combinations with a frequency above 0.0001, which together covered roughly 99% of the repertoires. The TCS score was defined as F50 (clonal expansion) divided by E x V (chaos), with BLOSUM62-based TCRdist calculated between CDR3 peptides within each V-J. Welch's t-statistics and random forest reduced around 550 V-J features to 10 to 15, which were used in a naive Bayes classifier (R e1071). Through fastp at Q25 and MiXCR, TCRdb rebuilt clones from the public reads, retaining in-frame beta chains. Every entry covers one CDR3 protein and lists the most common genes and DNA from its rows. TCRdb's processing, not the study's, gives the V and J calls here. The sample table lists tens of thousands of distinct CDR3 sequences, less than 45% of them with a count of one. 10% of the sample belongs to the ten largest clones.

Sequences were obtained from blood. The TCR originated in a woman aged 30 to 39 with Graves' hyperthyroidism. The chain employs TRBV4-2 and TRBJ1-6; 9 central nucleotides agree with TRBD1. The nucleotide sequence is TGTGCCAGCAGCCAACCCGGGACAGGGCAAAATTCACCCCTCCACTTT. Its protein product is CASSQPGTGQNSPLHF.